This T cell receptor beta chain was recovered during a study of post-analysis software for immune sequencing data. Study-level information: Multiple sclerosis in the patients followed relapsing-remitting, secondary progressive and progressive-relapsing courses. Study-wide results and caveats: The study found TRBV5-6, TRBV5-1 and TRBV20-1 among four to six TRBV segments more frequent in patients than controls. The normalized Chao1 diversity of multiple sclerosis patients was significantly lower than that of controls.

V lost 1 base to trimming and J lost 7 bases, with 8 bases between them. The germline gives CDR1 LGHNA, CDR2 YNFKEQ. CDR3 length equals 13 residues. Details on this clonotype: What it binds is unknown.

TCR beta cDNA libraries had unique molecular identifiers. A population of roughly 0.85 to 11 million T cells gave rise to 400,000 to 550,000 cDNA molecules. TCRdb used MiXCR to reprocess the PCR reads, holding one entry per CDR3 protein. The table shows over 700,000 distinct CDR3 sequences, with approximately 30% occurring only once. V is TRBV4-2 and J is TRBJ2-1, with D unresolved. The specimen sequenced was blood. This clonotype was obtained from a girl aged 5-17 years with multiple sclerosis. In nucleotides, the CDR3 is TGTGCCAGCAGCCAAGGCCTTGATAATGAGCAGTTCTTC. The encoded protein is CASSQGLDNEQFF.